The entry below gives a single T cell receptor beta chain sequence along with its context. Its target is unknown. The sample comes from a study of shared clonotypes between healthy human individuals. Germline V gene data show CDR1 as SNHLY and CDR2 as FYNNEI. The CDR3 has 14 residues. With V trimmed by 6 bases and J by 3 bases, 8 bases remained unmatched. The study used approximately 92 million PBMCs per unsorted sample for genomic DNA. Study-wide results and caveats: Sequencing depth was expected to affect clonotype sharing among donors.

Samples underwent the assay at deep level. Genomic DNA of every subset was divided equally among multiple immunoSEQ plates. This table comes from immunoSEQ multiplex PCR, and its TCRdb copy is limited to in-frame clones, with some not included. The table shows about 490,000 clones, with approximately 80% occurring only once. The sequenced material came from PBMCs. This clonotype was obtained from a woman aged 40 to 50 in good health. Some clones in this sample may be carry-over from other donors' samples. The chain is built from TRBV2 and TRBJ2-7, with 7 positions matching TRBD2. CDR3 loop: CASRDTTGGYEQYF. The DNA for the CDR3 is TGTGCCAGCAGGGACACGACGGGGGGCTACGAGCAGTACTTC.